This T cell receptor beta chain was captured in a study of early T cells in non-severe SARS-CoV-2 infection. As for the study in general: It was bulk RNA from unsorted whole blood that was sequenced, and the chains were unpaired.

This clonotype was seen ten or more times. The antigen remains unidentified. CDR1 and CDR2 (germline): SGHTA, FQGNSA. CDR3 length: 13 residues. V gave up 1 base and J gave up 14 bases, with 15 bases separating them. Study results and caveats: VDJdb matching, biased toward anti-spike CD8 responses, missed private and CD4 specificities.

In TCRdb, the 5' RACE reads were re-called with MiXCR into one record per CDR3 protein. In the table there are 65,000 to 95,000 distinct CDR3 sequences, more than 9% of which are singletons. The origin of this receptor is an adult who was a healthcare worker with PCR-confirmed SARS-CoV-2 infection or an uninfected control (not recorded which). The sequencing input was whole blood. The rearrangement links TRBV7-2 to TRBJ2-1, with D perhaps TRBD2 (6 bases). CDR3 bases: TGTGCCAGCAGCTTAGAGGGGTTAGCGGCGAAGTTCTTC. Its translation is CASSLEGLAAKFF.